The entry below gives a single TCR beta chain sequence along with its context. Its antigen remains unknown. The data originate from a study of cytomegalovirus exposure and HLA in healthy donors. V was cut by 6 bases and J by 4 bases, with 15 bases left in between. The CDR3 has 14 residues. Per the germline V gene, CDR1 is MNHNS and CDR2 is SASEGT. It was with 60 Vbeta and 13 Jbeta primers that the PCR ran. As originally analysed: In a later analysis, 75 million to 85 million unique TCR beta chains included roughly 11 million shared by two or more donors. Clones were sequenced by immunoSEQ multiplex PCR, and TCRdb holds only the in-frame ones, with some missing. The V and J calls and clone size come from that table; D and trimming were worked out from the DNA. This repertoire shows under 200,000 clones, around nine tenths found once; its top ten account for around 0.31%. The study, taken as a whole, reports: Presence/absence analyses assumed roughly uniform sequencing depth across donors, which may not hold. A missense DCLRE1C variant was associated with V- and J-gene trimming of TCR beta chains in a later analysis, and an independent cohort replicated the association. Analyzed later, most CMV-associated TCR beta chains appeared HLA-restricted.

Source material: PBMCs. The sequence was collected from a woman aged 25 to 39 in good health and CMV-seronegative. The genes are TRBV6-1 and TRBJ1-1; no clear D. CDR3 loop: CASRSAGEGTEAFF. CDR3 bases: TGTGCCAGCAGGTCCGCCGGGGAGGGCACTGAAGCTTTCTTT.